These 10 T cell receptor beta chains were sequenced from one sample in a study of technical replicates of blood from several donors. TCRdb's copy holds only in-frame clones and misses some; the assay was immunoSEQ multiplex PCR. In the table there are 65,000 to 90,000 clones, roughly 93% of which are singletons. The sequenced material came from T cells isolated from PBMCs. The source of these receptors is a human donor in good health.

The J gene is TRBJ2-7, the V gene TRBV19, with 8 bases matching TRBD2. Germline values: CDR1 LNHDA, CDR2 SQIVND (reference sequence). Trimming cost V 11 bases and J 4 bases; bases outside gene matches: 1. The CDR3 totals 10 residues. CDR3 sequence: CAAGGYEQYF. The CDR3 DNA follows: TGTGCCGCGGGGGGTTACGAGCAGTACTTC.

V is TRBV19 and J is TRBJ2-3; tentative D call: TRBD2 (5 bases). The CDR3 is 15 amino acids. Germline lookup yields CDR1 LNHDA and CDR2 SQIVND (reference sequence). V lost 3 bases and J 4 bases, leaving 14 bases between the germline ends. The CDR3 DNA sequence: TGTGCCAGTAGTATGGGGAGATCAAACGCAGATACGCAGTATTTT. It encodes CASSMGRSNADTQYF.

The gene calls are TRBV7-2 and TRBJ1-4, with 9 bases lining up with TRBD1. This CDR3 is 16 amino acids long. Germline V gene sequence: CDR1 SGHTA, CDR2 FQGNSA. V shed 4 bases, J shed 7 bases, and the junction held 10 bases outside the gene matches. The CDR3 reads CASSWMGQGVVEKLFF. The CDR3 DNA reads TGTGCCAGCAGCTGGATGGGACAGGGCGTTGTTGAAAAACTGTTTTTT.

This chain links TRBV19 with TRBJ2-2; the match to TRBD1 covers 7 bases. The J segment lost 2 bases and the V segment lost 5 bases, leaving 5 bases of the junction unmatched. The CDR3 is made up of 15 amino acids. CDR1 LNHDA and CDR2 SQIVND come from the germline V gene (reference sequence). CDR3 sequence (DNA): TGTGCCAGTAGTCCGGGACAGAGAAACACCGGGGAGCTGTTTTTT. Protein sequence: CASSPGQRNTGELFF.

Written as DNA, the CDR3 is TGTGCCAGCAGCTTATTGGCGGGGTCCTACGAGCAGTACTTC. Translation gives CASSLLAGSYEQYF. The chain combines TRBV7-2 with TRBJ2-7, with D maybe TRBD2 (6 bases). Trimming stripped 2 bases from V and 1 base from J, with 9 bases between. The CDR3 consists of 14 residues. CDR1 SGHTA and CDR2 FQGNSA come from the germline V gene.

This clone occurred once. The chain couples TRBV18 to TRBJ2-1; TRBD1 agrees at 9 bases. The CDR3 totals 13 residues. The junction had 3 bases not matched to a gene; V was cut back by 4 bases and J by 8 bases. Germline V gene lookup returns CDR1 KGHSH and CDR2 LQKENI. CDR3 sequence: CASSQGQGYEQFF. Here the CDR3 DNA reads TGTGCCAGCTCACAGGGACAGGGATATGAGCAGTTCTTC.

V is TRBV27 and J is TRBJ1-5, with 8 positions matching TRBD1. The ends lost 1 base at V and 1 base at J; junction bases unmatched: 12. CDR3 size: 19 residues. Germline assignment: CDR1 MNHEY and CDR2 SMNVEV (reference sequence). The CDR3 loop reads CASSLWGGQGARSNQPQHF. The CDR3 DNA is TGTGCCAGCAGTTTATGGGGGGGGCAGGGGGCGAGAAGCAATCAGCCCCAGCATTTT.

The J gene is TRBJ2-2, the V gene TRBV7-9, with D possibly being TRBD2 (5 bases). Germline V CDR1 and CDR2: SEHNR, FQNEAQ (reference sequence). The V and J ends lost 4 bases and 4 bases respectively, with 16 bases between them. The length of the CDR3 is 16 residues. CDR3: CASSSHLGSGTGELFF. For the CDR3, the DNA is TGTGCCAGCAGCTCACACCTAGGGAGCGGCACCGGGGAGCTGTTTTTT.

The CDR3 nucleotides are TGCGCCAGCAGCTCTAGCCTTAACACTGAAGCTTTCTTT. Translating gives CASSSSLNTEAFF. The gene calls are TRBV5-1 and TRBJ1-1; D unresolved. Looked up from germline, CDR1 is SGHRS and CDR2 is YFSETQ. Between the trimmed V and J ends, which lost 3 bases and 2 bases, there was a span of 8 bases. The CDR3 runs to 13 residues. The whole variable domain, filled in from reference TRBV5-1 and TRBJ1-1, reads KAGVTQTPRYLIKTRGQQVTLSCSPISGHRSVSWYQQTPGQGLQFLFEYFSETQRNKGNFPGRFSGRQFSNSRSEMNVSTLELGDSALYLCASSSSLNTEAFFGQGTRLTVV.

The rearrangement joins TRBV7-6 to TRBJ1-2; D possibly corresponds to TRBD1 (5 bases). Per germline, CDR1 SGHVS and CDR2 FNYEAQ. Trimming stripped 6 bases from V and 4 bases from J, with 12 bases between. The length of the CDR3 is 13 residues. This CDR3 is CASSRGGPYGYTF. The DNA for the CDR3 is TGTGCCAGCAGTAGGGGAGGGCCCTATGGCTACACCTTC.